This T cell receptor (beta chain) stems from a study of graft-versus-host responses after intestinal transplantation. Clones were sequenced by immunoSEQ multiplex PCR, and TCRdb holds only the in-frame ones, with some missing. The sample has around 87,000 clones, under 95% seen once; the top ten hold about 0.4%. As concerns this clone: What it binds is unknown. This sample includes further DNA sequences coding for the same CDR3.

With 0 bases clipped from V and 8 bases from J, the junction kept 12 bases outside the gene matches. Germline CDR1 is LGHNA and CDR2 is YSLEER. The CDR3 spans 16 residues. The source material was unstimulated CD8+ T cells sorted from spleen or lymph node cells, sampled before transplant. The clonotype was recovered from a human donor who was the organ donor for an intestinal transplant. The chain joins TRBV4-3 to TRBJ1-2; 7 bases match TRBD1. The DNA of the CDR3 is TGCGCCAGCAGCCAAGATCAATCACAGGGGACCTACGGCTACACCTTC. This codes for CASSQDQSQGTYGYTF.